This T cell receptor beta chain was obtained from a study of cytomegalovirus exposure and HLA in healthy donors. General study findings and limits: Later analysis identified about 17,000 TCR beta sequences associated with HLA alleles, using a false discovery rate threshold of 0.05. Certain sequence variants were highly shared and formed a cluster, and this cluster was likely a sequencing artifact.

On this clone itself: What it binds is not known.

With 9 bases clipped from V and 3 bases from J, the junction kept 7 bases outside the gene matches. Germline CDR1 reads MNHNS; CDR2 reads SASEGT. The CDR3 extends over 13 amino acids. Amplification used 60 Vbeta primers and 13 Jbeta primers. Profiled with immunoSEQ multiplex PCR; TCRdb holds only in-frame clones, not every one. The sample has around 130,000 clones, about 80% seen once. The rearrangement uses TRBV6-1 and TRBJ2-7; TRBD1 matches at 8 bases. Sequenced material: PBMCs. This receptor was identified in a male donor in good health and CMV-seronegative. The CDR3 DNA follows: TGTGCCAGTTTCCGGGACAGGAACTACGAGCAGTACTTC. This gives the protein CASFRDRNYEQYF.